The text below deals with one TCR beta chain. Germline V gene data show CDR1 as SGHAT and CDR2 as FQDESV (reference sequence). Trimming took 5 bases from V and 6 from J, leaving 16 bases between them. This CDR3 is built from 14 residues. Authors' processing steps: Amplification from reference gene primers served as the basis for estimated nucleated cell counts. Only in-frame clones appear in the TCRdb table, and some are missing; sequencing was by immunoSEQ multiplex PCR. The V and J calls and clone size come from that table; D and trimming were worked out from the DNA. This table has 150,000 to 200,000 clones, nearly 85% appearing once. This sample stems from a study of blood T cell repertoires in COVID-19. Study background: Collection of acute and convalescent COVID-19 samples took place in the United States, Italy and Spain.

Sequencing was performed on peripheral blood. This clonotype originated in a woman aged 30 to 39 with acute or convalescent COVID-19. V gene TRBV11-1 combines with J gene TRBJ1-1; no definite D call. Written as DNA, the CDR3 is TGTGCCAGCAGCCCTAGATCGGTTTACGCTGAAGCTTTCTTT. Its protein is CASSPRSVYAEAFF.